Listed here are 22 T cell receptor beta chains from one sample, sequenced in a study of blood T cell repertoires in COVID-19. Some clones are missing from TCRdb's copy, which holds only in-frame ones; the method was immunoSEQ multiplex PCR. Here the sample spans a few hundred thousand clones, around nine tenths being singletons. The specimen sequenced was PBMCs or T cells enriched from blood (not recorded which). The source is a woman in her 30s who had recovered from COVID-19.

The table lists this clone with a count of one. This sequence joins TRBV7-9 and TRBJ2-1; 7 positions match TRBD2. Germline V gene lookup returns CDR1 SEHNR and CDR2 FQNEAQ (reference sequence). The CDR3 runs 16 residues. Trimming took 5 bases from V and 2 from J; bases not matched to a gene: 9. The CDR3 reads CASSPTSGGTYNEQFF. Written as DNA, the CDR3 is TGTGCCAGCAGCCCCACTTCGGGAGGAACCTACAATGAGCAGTTCTTC.

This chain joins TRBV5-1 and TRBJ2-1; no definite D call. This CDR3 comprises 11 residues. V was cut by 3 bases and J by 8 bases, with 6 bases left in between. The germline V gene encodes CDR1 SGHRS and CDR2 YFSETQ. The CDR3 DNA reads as TGCGCCAGCAGCTACCGGGATGAGCAGTTCTTC. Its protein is CASSYRDEQFF.

CDR3 sequence: CASSKDSLNTEAFF. The CDR3 DNA reads TGTGCCAGCAGTAAGGACAGTCTGAACACTGAAGCTTTCTTT. The chain employs TRBV7-2 and TRBJ1-1; the D gene is possibly TRBD1 (6 bases). The CDR3 covers 14 residues. Trimming removed 6 bases at V and 0 bases at J, with 11 bases between. Germline V CDR1 and CDR2: SGHTA, FQGNSA.

The CDR3 loop reads CASSAAFSGLAGGYDSTDTQYF. CDR3 DNA: TGTGCCAGCAGTGCTGCTTTCTCAGGTCTAGCGGGAGGATATGACAGCACAGATACGCAGTATTTT. This chain uses TRBV2 with TRBJ2-3, with 11 bases that match TRBD2. CDR3 length: 22 amino acids. CDR1 and CDR2 (germline): SNHLY, FYNNEI. V was clipped by 4 bases and J by 0 bases; unmatched bases: 21.

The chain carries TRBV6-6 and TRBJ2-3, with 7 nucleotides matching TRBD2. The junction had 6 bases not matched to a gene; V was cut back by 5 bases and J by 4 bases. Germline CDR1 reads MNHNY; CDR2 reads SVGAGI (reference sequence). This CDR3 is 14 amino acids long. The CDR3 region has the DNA TGTGCCAGCAGTCCCAGCGCGGGAGCAGATACGCAGTATTTT. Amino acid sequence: CASSPSAGADTQYF.

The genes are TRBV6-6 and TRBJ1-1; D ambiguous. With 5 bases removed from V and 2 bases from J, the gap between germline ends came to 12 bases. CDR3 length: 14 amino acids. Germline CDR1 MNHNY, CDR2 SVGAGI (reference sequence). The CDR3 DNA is TGTGCCAGCAGTCCCTCGCCCAGTAACACTGAAGCTTTCTTT. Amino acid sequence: CASSPSPSNTEAFF.

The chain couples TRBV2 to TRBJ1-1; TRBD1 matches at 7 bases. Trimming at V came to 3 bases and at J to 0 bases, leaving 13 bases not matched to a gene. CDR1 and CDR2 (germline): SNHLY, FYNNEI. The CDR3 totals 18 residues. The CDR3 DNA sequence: TGTGCCAGCAGTGACGGTAGTACAGGGGACGGGATGAACACTGAAGCTTTCTTT. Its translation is CASSDGSTGDGMNTEAFF.

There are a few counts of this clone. CDR3 region: CASTPDRTSYEQYF. CDR3 in DNA: TGTGCCAGCACCCCGGACAGAACATCCTACGAGCAGTACTTC. This chain joins TRBV11-2 and TRBJ2-7; possibly TRBD1 for D (6 bases). The CDR3 extends over 14 amino acids. V was trimmed by 7 bases and J by 1 base, leaving 14 bases between them. CDR1 and CDR2 (germline): SGHAT, FQNNGV.

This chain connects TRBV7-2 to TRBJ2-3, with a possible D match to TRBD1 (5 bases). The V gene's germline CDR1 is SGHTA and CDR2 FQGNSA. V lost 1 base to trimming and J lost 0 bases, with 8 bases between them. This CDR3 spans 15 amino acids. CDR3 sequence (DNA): TGTGCCAGCAGCTTAGACAAGGGGAGCACAGATACGCAGTATTTT. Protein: CASSLDKGSTDTQYF.

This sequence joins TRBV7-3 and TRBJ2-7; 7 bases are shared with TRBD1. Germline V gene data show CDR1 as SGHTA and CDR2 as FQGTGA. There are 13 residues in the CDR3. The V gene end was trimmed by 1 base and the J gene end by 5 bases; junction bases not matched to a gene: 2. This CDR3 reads CASSLNTGDEQYF. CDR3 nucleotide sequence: TGTGCCAGCAGCTTAAATACAGGGGACGAGCAGTACTTC.

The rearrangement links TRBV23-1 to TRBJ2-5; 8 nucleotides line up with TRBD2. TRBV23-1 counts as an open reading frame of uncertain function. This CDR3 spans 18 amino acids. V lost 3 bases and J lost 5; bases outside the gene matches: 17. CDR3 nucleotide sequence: TGCGCCAGCAGTCATCCCCGGGGGGGGGCTCTCTTCGGCGAGACCCAGTACTTC. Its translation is CASSHPRGGALFGETQYF.

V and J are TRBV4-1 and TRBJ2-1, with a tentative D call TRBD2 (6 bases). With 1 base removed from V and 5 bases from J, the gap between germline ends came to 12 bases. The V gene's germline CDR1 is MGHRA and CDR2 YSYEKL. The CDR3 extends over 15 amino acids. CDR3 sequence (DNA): TGCGCCAGCAGCCAAGCCCGGGACTTCAACAATGAGCAGTTCTTC. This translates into CASSQARDFNNEQFF.

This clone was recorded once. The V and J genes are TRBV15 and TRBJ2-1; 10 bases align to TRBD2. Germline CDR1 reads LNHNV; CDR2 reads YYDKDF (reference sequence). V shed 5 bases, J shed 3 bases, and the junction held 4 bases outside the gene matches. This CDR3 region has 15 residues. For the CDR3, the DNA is TGTGCCACCAGCTTGCGGACTAGCGGCTACAATGAGCAGTTCTTC. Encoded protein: CATSLRTSGYNEQFF.

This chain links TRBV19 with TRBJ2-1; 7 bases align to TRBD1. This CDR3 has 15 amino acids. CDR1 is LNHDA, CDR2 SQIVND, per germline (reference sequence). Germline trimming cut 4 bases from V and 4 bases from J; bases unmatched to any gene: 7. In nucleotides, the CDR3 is TGTGCCAGTAGTAACATAGGGGGCGTTTACAATGAGCAGTTCTTC. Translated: CASSNIGGVYNEQFF.

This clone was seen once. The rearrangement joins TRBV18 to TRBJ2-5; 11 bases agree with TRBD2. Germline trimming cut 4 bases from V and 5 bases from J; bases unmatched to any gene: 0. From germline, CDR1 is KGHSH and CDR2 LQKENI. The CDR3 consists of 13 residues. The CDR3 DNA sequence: TGTGCCAGCTCACTAGCGGGAGGGGAGACCCAGTACTTC. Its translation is CASSLAGGETQYF.

Here the CDR3 DNA reads TGCGCCAGCAGCTTCGGGACAGGGGTCCTTAACTCTGGAAACACCATATATTTT. It specifies CASSFGTGVLNSGNTIYF. The gene calls are TRBV5-1 and TRBJ1-3; 10 bases match TRBD1. There are 18 residues in the CDR3. The germline V gene encodes CDR1 SGHRS and CDR2 YFSETQ. V was pared by 2 bases and J by 0 bases, with 8 bases of the junction left unmatched. Drawing the rest from reference TRBV5-1 and TRBJ1-3, the complete variable domain is KAGVTQTPRYLIKTRGQQVTLSCSPISGHRSVSWYQQTPGQGLQFLFEYFSETQRNKGNFPGRFSGRQFSNSRSEMNVSTLELGDSALYLCASSFGTGVLNSGNTIYFGEGSWLTVV.

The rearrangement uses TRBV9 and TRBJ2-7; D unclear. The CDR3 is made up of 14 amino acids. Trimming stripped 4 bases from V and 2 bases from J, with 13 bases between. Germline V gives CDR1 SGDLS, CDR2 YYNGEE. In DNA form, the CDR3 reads TGTGCCAGCAGCCCGACTTTCCCTGCCTACGAGCAGTACTTC. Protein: CASSPTFPAYEQYF.

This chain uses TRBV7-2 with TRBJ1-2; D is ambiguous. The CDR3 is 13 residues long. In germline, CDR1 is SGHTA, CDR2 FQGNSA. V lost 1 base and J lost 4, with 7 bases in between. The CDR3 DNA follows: TGTGCCAGCAGCTTAGACAGCCCCTATGGCTACACCTTC. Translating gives CASSLDSPYGYTF.

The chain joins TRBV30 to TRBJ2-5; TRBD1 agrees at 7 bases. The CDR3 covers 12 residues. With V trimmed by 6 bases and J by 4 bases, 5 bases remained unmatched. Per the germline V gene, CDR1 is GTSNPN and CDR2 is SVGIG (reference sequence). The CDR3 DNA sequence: TGTGCCTGCAAAGGGGGCGGAGAGACCCAGTACTTC. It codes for CACKGGGETQYF.

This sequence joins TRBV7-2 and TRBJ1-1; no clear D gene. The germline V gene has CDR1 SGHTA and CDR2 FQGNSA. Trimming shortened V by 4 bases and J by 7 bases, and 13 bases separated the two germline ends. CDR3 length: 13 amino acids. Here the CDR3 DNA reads TGTGCCAGCAGCTCGCAGGTGTATAATGAAGCTTTCTTT. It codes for CASSSQVYNEAFF.

The CDR3 here is CAISELGKSYGYTF. In DNA form, the CDR3 reads TGTGCCATCAGCGAACTAGGAAAAAGCTATGGCTACACCTTC. V gene TRBV10-3 combines with J gene TRBJ1-2; D unclear. The germline gives CDR1 ENHRY, CDR2 SYGVKD. The CDR3 sequence is 14 residues long. V lost 6 bases and J 4 bases, leaving 15 bases between the germline ends.

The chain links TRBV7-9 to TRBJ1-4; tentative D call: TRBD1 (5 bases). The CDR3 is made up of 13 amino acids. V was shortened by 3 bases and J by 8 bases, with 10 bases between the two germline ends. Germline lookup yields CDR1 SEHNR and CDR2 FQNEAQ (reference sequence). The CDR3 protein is CASSFTGEEKLFF. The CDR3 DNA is TGTGCCAGCAGCTTCACAGGAGAAGAAAAACTGTTTTTT.